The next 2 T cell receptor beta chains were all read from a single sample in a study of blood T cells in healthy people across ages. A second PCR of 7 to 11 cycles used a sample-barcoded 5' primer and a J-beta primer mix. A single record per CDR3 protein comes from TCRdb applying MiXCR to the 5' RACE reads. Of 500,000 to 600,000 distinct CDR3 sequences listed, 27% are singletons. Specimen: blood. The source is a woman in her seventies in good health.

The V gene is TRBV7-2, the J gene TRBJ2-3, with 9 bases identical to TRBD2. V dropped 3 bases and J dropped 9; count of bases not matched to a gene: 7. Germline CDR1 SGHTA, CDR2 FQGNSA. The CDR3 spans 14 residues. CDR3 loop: CASSFAGGDTTQYF. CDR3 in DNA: TGTGCCAGCAGCTTCGCGGGGGGGGACACCACGCAGTATTTT.

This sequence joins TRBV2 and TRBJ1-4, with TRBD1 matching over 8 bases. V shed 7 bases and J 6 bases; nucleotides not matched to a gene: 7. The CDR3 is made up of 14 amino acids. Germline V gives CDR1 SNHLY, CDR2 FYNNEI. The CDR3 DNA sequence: TGTGCCAGCAATGACAGGGGTTTAGATGAAAAACTGTTTTTT. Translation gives CASNDRGLDEKLFF.